These T cell receptor beta chains were read from a single sample in a study of T cell responses to AZD1222 COVID-19 vaccine. The data were produced by immunoSEQ multiplex PCR, yet TCRdb's version contains in-frame clones alone and is incomplete. Here the sample spans about 21,000 clones, approximately 86% being singletons. Sequences were derived from peripheral blood, sampled on day 0 of AZD1222 vaccination. All receptors derive from an adult in good health. CDR3s include the opening cysteine and the closing phenylalanine or tryptophan. Each record gives: CDR3 length, clone size, V gene, J gene, CDR3 protein. Only part of the rows carry a size: once, few, many, or a class if the clone is expanded.

18	.	TRBV7-2	TRBJ2-7	CASSLGGGGTNHDGEQYF
14	.	TRBV5-5	TRBJ1-1	CASSFQGSNTEAFF
16	.	TRBV19	TRBJ1-4	CASSISTDATNEKLFF
16	.	TRBV5-5	TRBJ2-7	CASSFHPVGESYEQYF
16	.	TRBV14	TRBJ1-2	CASSQEVGGQRYGYTF
13	.	TRBV5-4	TRBJ1-2	CASSLAGGGGYTF
17	few	TRBV4-1	TRBJ2-3	CASSQDSGGGPTDTQYF
13	once	TRBV19	TRBJ2-7	CASSDGGMDEQYF
18	.	TRBV4-3	TRBJ2-2	CASSQDWRGLAGVGELFF
15	.	TRBV5-1	TRBJ2-5	CASSLIAGRLETQYF
14	.	TRBV9	TRBJ2-2	CASSVGVGDGELFF
12	.	TRBV7-9	TRBJ2-7	CASSFVGDEQYF
12	few	TRBV19	TRBJ2-5	CASRGRQETQYF
14	.	TRBV28	TRBJ1-2	CASSVDPQGYGYTF
12	.	TRBV28	TRBJ2-7	CASSLVAYEQYF
17	.	TRBV14	TRBJ2-1	CASSHGHDLSRGNEQFF
15	few	TRBV28	TRBJ2-7	CASSLLGGDLYEQYF
14	.	TRBV7-8	TRBJ1-1	CASSLFAGNTEAFF
13	.	TRBV11-2	TRBJ2-5	CASSREPKETQYF
14	.	TRBV9	TRBJ1-1	CASSVGRLNTEAFF
16	.	TRBV19	TRBJ2-3	CASSGGLGLGADTQYF
15	.	TRBV28	TRBJ1-4	CASSPRQGSVEKLFF
14	once	TRBV19	TRBJ2-1	CASSWAGEVNEQFF
13	.	TRBV6-1	TRBJ2-7	CASSYGATYEQYF
15	.	TRBV1	TRBJ1-1	CTSSQDLGSNTEAFF
16	.	TRBV7-9	TRBJ2-3	CASSSVTGTSTDTQYF
12	.	TRBV27	TRBJ1-5	CASSGSDQPQHF
15	.	TRBV5-1	TRBJ1-1	CASSLSVAENTEAFF
14	.	TRBV7-8	TRBJ2-1	CASSPGQNYNEQFF
16	.	TRBV3-1/TRBV3-2	TRBJ2-3	CASSQGGGTLGDTQYF
13	.	TRBV7-9	TRBJ2-5	CASSFPWEETQYF
15	few	TRBV4-1	TRBJ2-7	CASSQEGLSSYEQYF
12	.	TRBV5-8	TRBJ2-7	CASSRTGNEQYF
15	.	TRBV19	TRBJ1-5	CASRFDRGGNQPQHF
15	.	TRBV7-6	TRBJ1-3	CASSPRDSGGNTIYF
15	.	TRBV25-1	TRBJ1-2	CASSPPGTGNDGYTF
14	once	TRBV28	TRBJ1-2	CASSLGGIGYGYTF
15	.	TRBV7-8	TRBJ2-3	CASSLVVGSTDTQYF
13	once	TRBV27	TRBJ1-1	CASKGGVNTEAFF
14	.	TRBV6-5	TRBJ2-5	CASSNLAAGGNQYF
15	.	TRBV15	TRBJ2-1	CATSRANGGGYEQFF
15	.	TRBV4-2	TRBJ2-5	CASSQARLAEETQYF